Below, 21 T cell receptor beta chains from the same sample are listed, as sequenced in a study of blood T cells in healthy people across ages. It was with a sample-barcoded 5' primer and a J-beta primer mix that a second PCR of about 6 to 12 cycles was run. TCRdb reprocessed the 5' RACE reads with MiXCR, giving one entry per CDR3 protein. The repertoire has approximately 1.5 million distinct CDR3 sequences, 35% to 45% of them found once; the top ten carry approximately 4%. The sequencing sample was made of blood. The receptors here all came from a woman under 30 in good health.

V usage is TRBV29-1 and J usage is TRBJ2-1; TRBD2 agrees at 10 bases. CDR1 SQVTM and CDR2 ANQGSEA come from the germline V gene. J was trimmed by 4 bases and V by 5 bases; bases with no gene match: 17. This CDR3 is built from 18 residues. CDR3 sequence reads: CSVYSTSGSRVGYNEQFF. Written as DNA, the CDR3 is TGCAGCGTTTACTCGACTAGCGGGTCGAGGGTCGGATACAATGAGCAGTTCTTC.

This chain joins TRBV20-1 and TRBJ2-5; 10 nucleotides align to TRBD2. The CDR3 covers 14 residues. Germline V CDR1 and CDR2: DFQATT, SNEGSKA (reference sequence). The V and J ends lost 5 bases and 5 bases, in that order; junction bases with no gene match: 8. This CDR3 is CSAHLAGVEETQYF. CDR3 bases: TGCAGTGCTCATCTAGCGGGAGTTGAGGAGACCCAGTACTTC.

The chain has TRBV7-9 and TRBJ1-4; no firm D call. The CDR3 has 16 amino acids. The germline gives CDR1 SEHNR, CDR2 FQNEAQ (reference sequence). The germline V and J ends were trimmed by 7 bases and 8 bases, with 23 bases remaining between them. CDR3 nucleotide sequence: TGTGCCAGCAACTCACCAGCGGGGATCTTGAAAGAAAAACTGTTTTTT. Protein: CASNSPAGILKEKLFF.

This clonotype was counted a single time. One end of the junction varies from germline; a read error may be responsible. The chain carries TRBV29-1 and TRBJ2-5; D tentatively fits TRBD1 or TRBD2 (7 bases each). Germline V gene lookup returns CDR1 SQVTM and CDR2 ANQGSEA. The CDR3 is 12 residues long. The CDR3 loop is CSVEDRAGEQYF. The CDR3 DNA is TGCAGCGTGGAAGACAGGGCGGGGGAGCAGTACTTC.

The chain carries TRBV25-1 and TRBJ2-6, with 11 bases lining up with TRBD1. J lost 1 base, V lost 6 bases, and 5 bases had no gene match. Germline V gives CDR1 MGHDK, CDR2 SYGVNS. The CDR3 length is 17 residues. The CDR3 sequence is CASRPGQGASGANVLTF. The DNA of the CDR3 is TGTGCCAGCAGGCCCGGACAGGGGGCTTCTGGGGCCAACGTCCTGACTTTC.

This clonotype was seen a handful of times. The rearrangement uses TRBV7-9 and TRBJ1-5; D remains unclear. CDR3 length: 15 residues. The ends were cut back, 4 bases at V and 4 bases at J, with 14 bases in the middle. Looked up from germline, CDR1 is SEHNR and CDR2 is FQNEAQ (reference sequence). The CDR3 DNA is TGTGCCAGCAGCTCCGTAAACATCCCGAATCAGCCCCAGCATTTT. As protein: CASSSVNIPNQPQHF.

The chain links TRBV30 to TRBJ2-6; the D call may be TRBD1 or TRBD2 (5 bases each). V shed 8 bases and J shed 2 bases, with 10 bases lying between them. Per the germline V gene, CDR1 is GTSNPN and CDR2 is SVGIG (reference sequence). This CDR3 contains 13 residues. The CDR3 coding sequence is TGTGCCCTGGGGGTTACTGGGGCCAACGTCCTGACTTTC. Amino acids: CALGVTGANVLTF. Drawing the rest from reference TRBV30 and TRBJ2-6, the complete variable domain is SQTIHQWPATLVQPVGSPLSLECTVEGTSNPNLYWYRQAAGRGLQLLFYSVGIGQISSEVPQNLSASRPQDRQFILSSKKLLLSDSGFYLCALGVTGANVLTFGAGSRLTVL.

The chain carries TRBV4-3 and TRBJ2-7, with D unclear. This CDR3 has 20 amino acids. Germline CDR1 reads LGHNA; CDR2 reads YSLEER. Trimming left V 0 bases short and J 9 bases short, with 33 bases between. The CDR3 protein is CASSQEPVGWATTSYEVQYF. The CDR3 DNA is TGCGCCAGCAGCCAAGAACCCGTCGGGTGGGCTACTACTTCCTACGAAGTGCAGTACTTC.

This clonotype was counted between two and nine times. The chain carries TRBV7-2 and TRBJ1-6; D is perhaps TRBD1 (6 bases). The CDR3 loop spans 14 amino acids. CDR1 and CDR2 from the germline V gene are SGHTA and FQGNSA. V was pared by 0 bases and J by 9 bases, with 9 bases between. The CDR3 bases are TGTGCCAGCAGCTTAGCACAGGGCTCTTCACCCCTCCACTTT. It is translated as CASSLAQGSSPLHF.

This clonotype was counted a few times. This chain connects TRBV5-1 to TRBJ1-2; D remains unclear. Trimming removed 1 base at V and 5 bases at J, with 15 bases between. The germline CDR1 and CDR2 sequences are SGHRS and YFSETQ. The CDR3 is 15 residues long. CDR3 loop: CASSLLAGAEYGYTF. The CDR3, as DNA: TGCGCCAGCAGCTTGTTGGCAGGTGCGGAATATGGCTACACCTTC.

The chain uses TRBV4-3 and TRBJ1-2; D ambiguous. In germline, CDR1 is LGHNA, CDR2 YSLEER. CDR3 size: 19 residues. V lost 6 bases and J 6 bases, leaving 32 bases between the germline ends. The CDR3 DNA follows: TGCGCCAGCAGGGTCACTATTATGATCGGGGAACCTCCTGAGAATGGCTACACCTTC. It codes for CASRVTIMIGEPPENGYTF.

This clonotype was counted a few times. The rearrangement joins TRBV6-1 to TRBJ1-5; 8 bases are shared with TRBD1. The V segment lost 5 bases and the J segment 6 bases; nucleotides outside the gene matches: 9. Germline CDR1 reads MNHNS; CDR2 reads SASEGT. CDR3 length equals 15 residues. In nucleotides, the CDR3 is TGTGCCAGCAGTCAACTTGGACAGGGCGGTCAGCCCCAGCATTTT. Protein: CASSQLGQGGQPQHF.

The V and J genes are TRBV4-2 and TRBJ2-7; 9 bases match TRBD2. This CDR3 has 17 amino acids. V lost 1 base and J lost 7; bases outside the gene matches: 14. Germline CDR1 reads LGHNA; CDR2 reads YNFKEQ. The CDR3 reads CASSQGGGSGRIHEQYF. Written as DNA, the CDR3 is TGTGCCAGCAGCCAAGGTGGTGGTAGCGGGAGAATCCATGAGCAGTACTTC.

Only a few counts were recorded for this clonotype. This chain links TRBV20-1 with TRBJ2-3; maybe TRBD2 (6 bases). Between the trimmed V and J ends, which lost 0 bases and 4 bases, there was a span of 11 bases. The germline gives CDR1 DFQATT, CDR2 SNEGSKA (reference sequence). The CDR3 is 14 amino acids. CDR3 DNA sequence: TGCAGTGCTAGAGATAGGACGGGAGCAGATACGCAGTATTTT. Protein: CSARDRTGADTQYF.

The chain couples TRBV11-2 to TRBJ2-1; 9 positions agree with TRBD2. CDR1 is SGHAT and CDR2 is FQNNGV in the germline V gene. V was pared by 3 bases and J by 4 bases, with 7 bases of the junction left unmatched. The CDR3 runs 16 residues. CDR3 amino acids: CASSFTPAGGYNEQFF. DNA of the CDR3: TGTGCCAGCAGCTTCACACCCGCGGGAGGGTACAATGAGCAGTTCTTC.

The chain has TRBV7-2 and TRBJ1-1; D is unclear. The CDR3 is made up of 16 amino acids. Germline CDR1 and CDR2: SGHTA and FQGNSA. The V end was cut by 4 bases, the J end by 1 base, with 16 bases between. CDR3 DNA sequence: TGTGCCAGCAGCTCGGGAGTGGGAGGGTCGAACACTGAAGCTTTCTTT. The encoded protein is CASSSGVGGSNTEAFF.

This clonotype was detected a few times. The chain links TRBV20-1 to TRBJ2-7; a weak D match, TRBD2 (6 bases). Germline values: CDR1 DFQATT, CDR2 SNEGSKA (reference sequence). V lost 3 bases and J lost 2, with 17 bases in between. This CDR3 spans 15 amino acids. CDR3 sequence reads: CSASGDPSAPYEQYF. CDR3 nucleotides: TGCAGTGCTAGTGGGGACCCTAGCGCCCCCTACGAGCAGTACTTC.

V and J are TRBV7-2 and TRBJ2-3; 10 nucleotides agree with TRBD2. The CDR3 is made up of 17 amino acids. In germline, CDR1 is SGHTA, CDR2 FQGNSA. V trimming: 1 base; J trimming: 1 base; junction bases outside the gene matches: 5. Here the CDR3 DNA reads TGTGCCAGCAGCTTAGGAGCGGGGGGGTTTGGCACAGATACGCAGTATTTT. This codes for CASSLGAGGFGTDTQYF.

The rearrangement joins TRBV4-3 to TRBJ2-1, with 11 bases that match TRBD2. The CDR3 extends over 17 amino acids. Germline V gene data show CDR1 as LGHNA and CDR2 as YSLEER. J was trimmed by 3 bases and V by 1 base; bases with no gene match: 5. CDR3: CASSQAEGTSGYNEQFF. CDR3 nucleotide sequence: TGCGCCAGCAGCCAAGCGGAGGGGACTAGCGGCTACAATGAGCAGTTCTTC.

This clonotype was observed a few times. The chain combines TRBV27 with TRBJ1-2; no clear D gene. The CDR3 contains 19 residues. V was shortened by 5 bases and J by 1 base, with 26 bases between the two germline ends. Germline CDR1 is MNHEY and CDR2 is SMNVEV (reference sequence). The CDR3 nucleotides are TGTGCCAGCAGTCCCCGAGGAGGCAGACTAATGACGATTAACTATGGCTACACCTTC. It codes for CASSPRGGRLMTINYGYTF.

This clonotype was seen only a few times. CDR3 sequence reads: CASSSRLNEQFF. CDR3 bases: TGTGCCAGCAGCTCCCGGCTGAATGAGCAGTTCTTC. The chain is built from TRBV11-2 and TRBJ2-1; D is ambiguous. The germline V and J ends were trimmed by 4 bases and 7 bases, with 8 bases remaining between them. CDR1 SGHAT and CDR2 FQNNGV come from the germline V gene. The CDR3 consists of 12 residues.